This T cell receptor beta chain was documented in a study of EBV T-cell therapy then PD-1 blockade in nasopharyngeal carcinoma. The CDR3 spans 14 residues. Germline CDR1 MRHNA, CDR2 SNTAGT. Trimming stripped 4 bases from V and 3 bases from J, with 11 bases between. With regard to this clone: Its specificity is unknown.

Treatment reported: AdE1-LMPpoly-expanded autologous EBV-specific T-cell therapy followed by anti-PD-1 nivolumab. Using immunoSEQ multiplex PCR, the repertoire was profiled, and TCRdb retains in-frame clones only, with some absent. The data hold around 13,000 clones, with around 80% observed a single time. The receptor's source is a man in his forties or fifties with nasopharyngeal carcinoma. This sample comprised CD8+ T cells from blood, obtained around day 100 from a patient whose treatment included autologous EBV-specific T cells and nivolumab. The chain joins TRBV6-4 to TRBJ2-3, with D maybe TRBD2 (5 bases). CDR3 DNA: TGTGCCAGCAGTGTTGAGGGAGAGACAGATACGCAGTATTTT. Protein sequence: CASSVEGETDTQYF.